This TCR beta chain was identified during a study of radiation and T cells in renal cell carcinoma. Study-wide context: Nephrectomy followed 15 Gy stereotactic body radiation by 4 weeks.

Study results and caveats: Top tumor clonotypes rose in blood 2 weeks post-radiation, then contracted.

Some clones are missing from TCRdb's copy, which holds only in-frame ones; the method was immunoSEQ multiplex PCR. The data show over 120,000 clones, with more than 70% seen just once and around 12% held by the top ten. Time point reported: baseline pretreatment blood. The treatment denotes: 15 Gy SBRT to primary tumor, nephrectomy 4 weeks later. The patient's renal cell carcinoma had clear cell pathology. V was cut by 1 base and J by 5 bases, with 17 bases left in between. The CDR3 loop spans 16 amino acids. Germline V gene data show CDR1 as SNHLY and CDR2 as FYNNEI. As concerns this clone: The antigen is not known.

The rearrangement joins TRBV2 to TRBJ2-5; D might be TRBD1 (7 bases). The sequences come from blood, collected from a patient whose treatment included radiotherapy and nephrectomy. The source is a woman aged 45 to 65 with renal cell carcinoma. In DNA, the CDR3 is TGTGCCAGCAGTGAAGGGACAGGAAGCGGGCGGGAGACCCAGTACTTC. Translated: CASSEGTGSGRETQYF.